This T cell receptor (beta chain) was profiled in a study of control samples from healthy donors and cancer patients. The germline V and J ends were trimmed by 6 bases and 6 bases, with 20 bases remaining between them. CDR3 length: 15 residues. Germline V gene lookup returns CDR1 MNHNY and CDR2 SVGAGI (reference sequence). Clones were sequenced by immunoSEQ multiplex PCR, and TCRdb holds only the in-frame ones, with some missing. The table lists over 120,000 clones, 75% to 95% of them singletons. This receptor was taken from a man younger than 40 in good health. The chain carries TRBV6-6 and TRBJ1-2; TRBD1 is a possible D gene (6 bases). The sample taken for sequencing was blood. CDR3 region: CASSQSRSGVDGYTF. DNA for the CDR3: TGTGCCAGCAGCCAGTCCCGGTCAGGGGTGGATGGCTACACCTTC.